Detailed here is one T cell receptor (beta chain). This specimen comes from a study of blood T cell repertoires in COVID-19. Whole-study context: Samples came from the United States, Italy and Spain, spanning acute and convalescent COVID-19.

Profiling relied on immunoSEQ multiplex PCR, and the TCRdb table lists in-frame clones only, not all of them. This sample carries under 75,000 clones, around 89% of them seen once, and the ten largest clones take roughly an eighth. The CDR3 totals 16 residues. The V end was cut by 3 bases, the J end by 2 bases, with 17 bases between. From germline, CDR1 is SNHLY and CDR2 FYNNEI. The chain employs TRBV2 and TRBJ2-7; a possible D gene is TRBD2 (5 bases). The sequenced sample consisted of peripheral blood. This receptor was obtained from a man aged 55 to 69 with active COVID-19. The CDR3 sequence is CASSETASPSPYEQYF. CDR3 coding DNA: TGTGCCAGCAGTGAGACCGCTAGCCCCTCGCCCTACGAGCAGTACTTC.